This is a list of T cell receptor beta chains from one sample in a study of OX40 agonist ivuxolimab in advanced cancers. Here immunoSEQ multiplex PCR was the method, and the copy in TCRdb shows in-frame clones only, minus some. The table records 15,000 to 20,000 clones, around 70% of them present only once. The sample was CD4+ or CD8+ T cells sorted from blood, taken in a trial of the OX40 agonist ivuxolimab. The receptors originated from an adult with an advanced solid tumor such as melanoma, head and neck, liver or kidney cancer. The conserved cysteine and the conserved F or W are not part of the CDR3 here. The order of the fields is clone size, V gene, CDR3 protein. The listing skips clone size in some rows; elsewhere it reads once, few, many or a size class.

size: NA
V: TRBV30
CDR3: AWNSNAEAF

size: NA
V: TRBV11-3
CDR3: ASSFRGPEQETQY

size: many
V: TRBV6-5
CDR3: ASSPVGTTGELF

size: once
V: TRBV27
CDR3: ASSYSRLYGYT

size: NA
V: TRBV7-8
CDR3: ASSLGGLGPLESNSPLH

size: NA
V: TRBV9
CDR3: ASSGGLFYEQY

size: NA
V: TRBV4-1
CDR3: ASSQEETSGGHGNEQF

size: NA
V: TRBV7-6
CDR3: ASSYSVSPYNEQF

size: NA
V: TRBV10-2
CDR3: ASSESGGAHEQF

size: few
V: TRBV9
CDR3: ASSVISGGSNEQF

size: NA
V: TRBV6-1
CDR3: ASSEAPETPYEQY

size: NA
V: TRBV6-5
CDR3: ASSALAAHTGELF

size: NA
V: TRBV5-4
CDR3: ASSFGGTRDTEAF

size: NA
V: TRBV7-3
CDR3: ASSTSGGSYNEQF

size: NA
V: TRBV27
CDR3: ASSLAPGQGYEQY

size: once
V: TRBV11-3
CDR3: ASSLAADGFLTEAF

size: few
V: TRBV30
CDR3: AWSDRGYSNQPQH

size: NA
V: TRBV9
CDR3: ASSVAETYEQY

size: NA
V: TRBV5-5
CDR3: ASSQTGGWIGYT

size: NA
V: TRBV6-5
CDR3: ASSSPNRASWEAF

size: NA
V: TRBV11-1
CDR3: ASSLVLHEQF

size: once
V: TRBV7-6
CDR3: ASSRLGNTEAF

size: NA
V: TRBV29-1
CDR3: GGGGVTGELF

size: NA
V: TRBV7-6
CDR3: ASSIQREQF

size: NA
V: TRBV23-1
CDR3: ASSHHRTPPYEQY

size: medium-sized
V: TRBV7-9
CDR3: ASSLGSRTGVFDVVEQF

size: NA
V: TRBV5-5
CDR3: ASSLARGTGEQY

size: few
V: TRBV6-5
CDR3: ASRDDSNVANEQF

size: NA
V: TRBV7-2
CDR3: ASSLARTPTGMYGYT

size: NA
V: TRBV11-3
CDR3: ASSLELGLETQY

size: NA
V: TRBV5-1
CDR3: ASSPGWASTDTQY

size: NA
V: TRBV25-1
CDR3: ASSDRDRSYEGYT

size: few
V: TRBV5-8
CDR3: ASSSPWGSGANVLT

size: NA
V: TRBV7-9
CDR3: ASSSPRQDYEQY